The clone carrying this T cell receptor (beta chain) was picked up many times. The antigen is unknown. The data are from a study of human T cells and chemical hapten exposure. In the study overall: TCR yields differed between samples (mainly from small differences in pooled library volume).

V was cut by 3 bases and J by 4 bases, with 9 bases left in between. The CDR3 has 13 amino acids. Study-wide findings and caveats: With DPC sensitization, TCRs exceeding 1 in 1000 frequency showed no change.

The time point denotes: healthy volunteer bleed at 6 weeks. Unfractionated whole blood served as the source for total RNA extraction. Individual cDNA molecules (in the library) carried attached unique molecular identifiers. TCRdb analysed the RACE reads with MiXCR anew, one entry per CDR3 protein. This sample yields fewer than 85,000 distinct CDR3 sequences, of which 8.6% are seen a single time; approximately 1.5% belongs to the top ten. Sequenced material: whole blood. The chain combines TRBV12-3 or TRBV12-4 with TRBJ1-2; weak D call: TRBD1 (5 bases). The receptor comes from a male donor in good health. Some clones in this sample may be carry-over from other donors' samples. The CDR3 region is CASSLGRAYGYTF. In DNA form, the CDR3 reads TGTGCCAGCAGTTTGGGCAGGGCCTATGGCTACACCTTC.